The entry below describes one T cell receptor (beta chain). The antigen is not known. J gave up 1 base and V 1 base, and 4 bases lay outside the gene matches. There are 15 residues in the CDR3. Per germline, CDR1 SGHTA and CDR2 FQGTGA. Here immunoSEQ multiplex PCR was the method, and the copy in TCRdb shows in-frame clones only, minus some. Here the sample spans roughly 45,000 clones, 50% to 75% being singletons. The data are from a study of cytotoxic CD8 clonotypes in ibrutinib-treated CLL. Across the whole study: Among the samples, the mean was about 260,000 productive templates and some 100,000 productive rearrangements.

General study findings and limits: Baseline-level clonality went beyond age-matched healthy donors and moved in step with circulating CD8+ T-cell counts.

This TCR came from a human donor with chronic lymphocytic leukemia. The V call is TRBV7-3, the J call TRBJ2-7; the match to TRBD2 covers 7 bases. This sample comprised PBMCs, obtained after 24 months of ibrutinib treatment. The CDR3 region has the DNA TGTGCCAGCAGCTTAATGGGTAGCGGGTCCTACGAGCAGTACTTC. It yields the protein CASSLMGSGSYEQYF. Full variable domain (rest looked up from reference TRBV7-3 and TRBJ2-7): GAGVSQTPSNKVTEKGKYVELRCDPISGHTALYWYRQSLGQGPEFLIYFQGTGAADDSGLPNDRFFAVRPEGSVSTLKIQRTERGDSAVYLCASSLMGSGSYEQYFGPGTRLTVT.